One and the same sample provided the 31 T cell receptor beta chains below, sequenced in a study of CD4 T cells in relation to SARS-CoV-2 and coronaviruses. Which antigens these TCRs recognize remains unknown. Unexposed donor CD4+ T cells date from about 2011-2018, before the COVID-19 pandemic. After 10 to 11 days of culture, CD4+ T cells were isolated. TCRdb keeps only in-frame clones here, not all; method: immunoSEQ multiplex PCR. The sample gives 20,000 to 30,000 clones, 70% to 80% of which show up once; 18% is in the top ten. Sequencing was performed on CD4+ T cells from PBMCs, cultured in vitro. The receptor source for this set is a human donor in good health.

This clone was counted a few times. The rearrangement links TRBV7-2 to TRBJ1-6, with unresolved D. The V end lost 6 bases, the J end lost 5 bases, and 11 bases lay between the germline ends. The CDR3 contains 14 residues. The germline V gene has CDR1 SGHTA and CDR2 FQGNSA. In DNA, the CDR3 is TGTGCCAGCAGTCCGACAAGCAATAATTCACCCCTCCACTTT. Translation gives CASSPTSNNSPLHF.

The rearrangement links TRBV19 to TRBJ1-5; the D gene is possibly TRBD1 (5 bases). The germline V gene encodes CDR1 LNHDA and CDR2 SQIVND (reference sequence). The CDR3 is made up of 16 amino acids. Trimming stripped 4 bases from V and 0 bases from J, with 13 bases between. CDR3 loop: CASSNPGFYSNQPQHF. CDR3 DNA: TGTGCCAGTAGTAACCCAGGGTTTTATAGCAATCAGCCCCAGCATTTT.

DNA for the CDR3: TGTGCCAGCAGCCAACCACTAGCGGGCAACACAGATACGCAGTATTTT. Translation: CASSQPLAGNTDTQYF. The rearrangement uses TRBV3-1 (or the pseudogene TRBV3-2) and TRBJ2-3; 9 nucleotides match TRBD2. J was trimmed by 2 bases and V by 2 bases; bases with no gene match: 5. CDR3 length: 16 residues. CDR1 LGHDT and CDR2 YNNKEL come from the germline V gene (reference sequence).

The chain combines TRBV3-1 (or the pseudogene TRBV3-2) with TRBJ2-7; no definite D call. Germline V gene sequence: CDR1 LGHDT, CDR2 YNNKEL (reference sequence). V was pared by 4 bases and J by 0 bases, with 4 bases between. The CDR3 extends over 12 amino acids. This CDR3 reads CASSRVSYEQYF. The CDR3 DNA reads as TGTGCCAGCAGCCGAGTCTCCTACGAGCAGTACTTC.

The CDR3 loop is CASSLALANYGYTF. In DNA, the CDR3 is TGTGCCAGCAGCTTAGCTTTGGCTAACTATGGCTACACCTTC. The V gene is TRBV7-9, the J gene TRBJ1-2; D not resolved. The CDR3 is 14 amino acids. The V end was cut by 0 bases, the J end by 0 bases, with 5 bases between. Germline V gene data show CDR1 as SEHNR and CDR2 as FQNEAQ (reference sequence).

This clone was seen a handful of times. This sequence joins TRBV5-1 and TRBJ1-1; 8 positions match TRBD1. Germline CDR1 is SGHRS and CDR2 is YFSETQ. The trim removed 3 bases at V and 4 bases at J, leaving 2 bases unmatched. This CDR3 is built from 13 residues. The CDR3 reads CASSWTGSTEAFF. The CDR3 nucleotides read TGCGCCAGCAGCTGGACAGGGAGCACTGAAGCTTTCTTT.

Here the CDR3 reads CASSLGQLNTEAFF. DNA for the CDR3: TGTGCCAGCAGCCTAGGACAGCTAAACACTGAAGCTTTCTTT. The rearrangement links TRBV4-2 to TRBJ1-1, with D possibly matching TRBD1 (6 bases). Germline lookup yields CDR1 LGHNA and CDR2 YNFKEQ. The ends were cut back, 4 bases at V and 2 bases at J, with 11 bases in the middle. The CDR3 spans 14 residues.

The V gene is TRBV19, the J gene TRBJ1-5, with 7 bases lining up with TRBD1. The germline CDR1 and CDR2 sequences are LNHDA and SQIVND (reference sequence). The CDR3 runs 18 residues. V shed 6 bases, J shed 0 bases, and the junction held 14 bases outside the gene matches. For the CDR3, the DNA is TGTGCCAGTAGCTTGCAGGGGGTTACACTTTATAGCAATCAGCCCCAGCATTTT. Translated, it gives CASSLQGVTLYSNQPQHF.

The CDR3 sequence is CASSPQTGDTGELFF. The CDR3 bases are TGTGCCAGCAGCCCCCAGACAGGGGATACCGGGGAGCTGTTTTTT. The rearrangement links TRBV14 to TRBJ2-2; 8 bases are a match to TRBD1. Germline V lookup: CDR1 SGHDN, CDR2 FVKESK. Trimming removed 4 bases from V and 5 bases from J; junction bases left unmatched: 6. This CDR3 contains 15 residues.

V usage is TRBV24-1 and J usage is TRBJ2-7; TRBD1 matches at 9 bases. The CDR3 has 15 amino acids. Trimming at V came to 2 bases and at J to 5 bases, leaving 6 bases not matched to a gene. Germline lookup yields CDR1 KGHDR and CDR2 SFDVKD. The DNA of the CDR3 is TGTGCCACCAGTGATTCCGGGACAGGGTGGAACGAGCAGTACTTC. As protein: CATSDSGTGWNEQYF.

The chain carries TRBV6-6 and TRBJ1-6, with TRBD1 identical over 9 bases. The ends lost 1 base at V and 10 bases at J; junction bases unmatched: 5. The CDR3 length is 15 residues. CDR1 MNHNY and CDR2 SVGAGI come from the germline V gene (reference sequence). CDR3 region: CASSYLRTGESPLHF. The CDR3 region has the DNA TGTGCCAGCAGTTACTTACGGACAGGGGAATCACCCCTCCACTTT.

J is TRBJ2-5 and V is TRBV9; D gene uncertain. The ends were cut back, 2 bases at V and 5 bases at J, with 13 bases in the middle. CDR3 length: 14 amino acids. CDR1 and CDR2 (germline): SGDLS, YYNGEE. The CDR3 spells CASSVGPARETQYF. The DNA for the CDR3 is TGTGCCAGCAGCGTCGGACCGGCCCGCGAGACCCAGTACTTC.

This rearrangement joins TRBV30 to TRBJ1-1; D not certain. The CDR3 contains 14 residues. In germline, CDR1 is GTSNPN, CDR2 SVGIG (reference sequence). Trimming took off 0 bases at V and 0 bases at J, with 8 bases between the two ends. The CDR3 loop reads CAWSVPGMNTEAFF. CDR3 DNA sequence: TGTGCCTGGAGTGTTCCGGGTATGAACACTGAAGCTTTCTTT.

The J gene is TRBJ2-5, the V gene TRBV20-1; no firm D call. Germline V gives CDR1 DFQATT, CDR2 SNEGSKA (reference sequence). V was cut by 6 bases and J by 1 base, with 6 bases left in between. This CDR3 has 11 residues. CDR3 in amino acids: CSANPQETQYF. CDR3 bases: TGCAGTGCGAACCCCCAAGAGACCCAGTACTTC.

The chain combines TRBV5-6 with TRBJ2-3; 7 positions match TRBD2. The trim removed 3 bases at V and 5 bases at J, leaving 9 bases unmatched. The CDR3 sequence is 15 residues long. Germline assignment: CDR1 SGHDT and CDR2 YYEEEE. Written as DNA, the CDR3 is TGTGCCAGCAGCTCCACAGCGGGATATAGAGATACGCAGTATTTT. Amino acids: CASSSTAGYRDTQYF.

The chain employs TRBV7-2 and TRBJ2-3, with a tentative D call TRBD2 (5 bases). This CDR3 region has 12 residues. From germline, CDR1 is SGHTA and CDR2 FQGNSA. Trimming left V 1 base short and J 9 bases short, with 8 bases between. CDR3 loop: CASSLGRRTQYF. The CDR3 region has the DNA TGTGCCAGCAGCTTAGGGAGGAGGACGCAGTATTTT.

The genes are TRBV5-6 and TRBJ1-5; D call uncertain. This CDR3 has 15 amino acids. Germline V lookup: CDR1 SGHDT, CDR2 YYEEEE. Trimming cost V 2 bases and J 0 bases, with 9 bases left between them. The CDR3 sequence: CASSFSQYSNQPQHF. CDR3 nucleotide sequence: TGTGCCAGCAGCTTTAGTCAGTATAGCAATCAGCCCCAGCATTTT.

This chain joins TRBV12-3 or TRBV12-4 and TRBJ2-3; no clear D. V lost 6 bases and J 4 bases, leaving 5 bases between the germline ends. This CDR3 has 11 amino acids. In nucleotides, the CDR3 is TGTGCCAGCAGGCAAGCAGATACGCAGTATTTT. Protein product: CASRQADTQYF.

This clone appeared a few times. The V and J genes are TRBV6-5 and TRBJ1-5; D is uncertain. The CDR3 consists of 13 residues. Trimming cost V 2 bases and J 1 base, with 3 bases left between them. Per germline, CDR1 MNHEY and CDR2 SVGAGI. CDR3 nucleotide sequence: TGTGCCAGCAGTTACGACAGCAATCAGCCCCAGCATTTT. The encoded protein is CASSYDSNQPQHF.

This chain links TRBV6-6 with TRBJ2-2; tentative D call: TRBD1 (5 bases). CDR1 MNHNY and CDR2 SVGAGI come from the germline V gene (reference sequence). This CDR3 region has 15 residues. Trimming took 5 bases from V and 5 from J, leaving 15 bases between them. The CDR3 DNA is TGTGCCAGCAGTAAGGGGTCTGGGGTGACCGGGGAGCTGTTTTTT. It encodes CASSKGSGVTGELFF.

The chain employs TRBV6-5 and TRBJ1-5; D ambiguous. Looked up from germline, CDR1 is MNHEY and CDR2 is SVGAGI. This CDR3 contains 15 residues. With 6 bases removed from V and 3 bases from J, the gap between germline ends came to 15 bases. CDR3 sequence reads: CASRVSGTVNQPQHF. CDR3 in DNA: TGTGCCAGCAGGGTCTCGGGTACAGTCAATCAGCCCCAGCATTTT.

This clone was picked up one time. Germline and junction disagree at one end, which may indicate a read error. V usage is TRBV6-5 and J usage is TRBJ1-5; D might be TRBD1 (6 bases). The CDR3 runs 13 residues. Germline lookup yields CDR1 MNHEY and CDR2 SVGAGI. This chain's CDR3 is CASSYGGNQPQHF. As DNA, the CDR3 is TGTGCCAGCAGTTACGGGGGCAACCAGCCCCAGCATTTT.

The rearrangement uses TRBV2 and TRBJ2-3, with D perhaps matching TRBD2 (7 bases). The CDR3 consists of 15 residues. V gave up 8 bases and J gave up 10 bases, with 25 bases separating them. Germline-derived CDR1 and CDR2 are SNHLY and FYNNEI. The CDR3, as DNA: TGTGCCAGCCCGAGGGGGGCGGGAGAGAAGGGACCGCAGTATTTT. This translates into CASPRGAGEKGPQYF.

V gene TRBV7-3 combines with J gene TRBJ2-2; D is ambiguous. This CDR3 has 15 residues. V dropped 2 bases and J dropped 6 bases, with 13 bases sitting between them. CDR1 is SGHTA, CDR2 FQGTGA, per germline. Written as DNA, the CDR3 is TGTGCCAGCAGCTTAGAAGTTGGGCAGGCCGGGGAGCTGTTTTTT. Translation gives CASSLEVGQAGELFF.

CDR3 residues: CASSSYLETQYF. The DNA of the CDR3 is TGTGCCAGCAGTTCCTACCTCGAGACCCAGTACTTC. V is TRBV6-2 or TRBV6-3 and J is TRBJ2-5; D is unresolved. This CDR3 has 12 residues. V gave up 4 bases and J gave up 5 bases, with 8 bases separating them. Per germline, CDR1 MNHEY and CDR2 SVGEGT.

A few counts support this clone. The rearrangement joins TRBV4-2 to TRBJ2-1; 8 nucleotides agree with TRBD2. V dropped 6 bases and J dropped 14; count of bases not matched to a gene: 9. The CDR3 runs 12 residues. CDR1 is LGHNA and CDR2 is YNFKEQ in the germline V gene. The chain's CDR3 is CASSPRSGGEFF. In DNA form, the CDR3 reads TGTGCCAGCAGTCCCCGGAGCGGGGGCGAGTTCTTC.

This clone was seen a handful of times. This chain uses TRBV6-5 with TRBJ1-2, with D hard to call. The germline CDR1 and CDR2 sequences are MNHEY and SVGAGI. This CDR3 is built from 15 residues. The ends were cut back, 7 bases at V and 0 bases at J, with 15 bases in the middle. The CDR3: CASTTTSGTNYGYTF. In DNA form, the CDR3 reads TGTGCCAGCACCACAACTTCCGGGACTAACTATGGCTACACCTTC.

The rearrangement joins TRBV3-1 (or the pseudogene TRBV3-2) to TRBJ1-1, with TRBD1 matching 9 bases. The germline V gene encodes CDR1 LGHDT and CDR2 YNNKEL (reference sequence). V lost 0 bases, J lost 9 bases, and 8 bases stayed unmatched. CDR3 size: 15 residues. The CDR3 loop is CASSQDVAGQGKAFF. In DNA form, the CDR3 reads TGTGCCAGCAGCCAAGATGTGGCGGGACAGGGAAAAGCTTTCTTT.

Here the CDR3 DNA reads TGCGCCAGCAGCCAGCAGGGGGCGAAAAACATTCAGTACTTC. Its translation: CASSQQGAKNIQYF. The V and J genes are TRBV4-3 and TRBJ2-4, with TRBD1 identical over 8 bases. J was trimmed by 4 bases and V by 3 bases; bases with no gene match: 2. CDR1 and CDR2 (germline): LGHNA, YSLEER. The CDR3 consists of 14 residues.

This chain uses TRBV19 with TRBJ1-4, with D tentatively TRBD1 (5 bases). Germline V lookup: CDR1 LNHDA, CDR2 SQIVND (reference sequence). Trimming pared 3 bases from V and 8 bases from J, leaving 13 bases between. CDR3 length: 14 residues. Here the CDR3 DNA reads TGTGCCAGTAGTATCTGGCAGGGCGGCGAAAAACTGTTTTTT. It encodes CASSIWQGGEKLFF.

This clone appeared a single time. This sequence joins TRBV5-4 and TRBJ1-2; TRBD1 aligns across 7 bases. Looked up from germline, CDR1 is SGHNT and CDR2 is YYREEE (reference sequence). J was trimmed by 8 bases and V by 4 bases; bases with no gene match: 17. This CDR3 is 16 amino acids long. CDR3 amino acids: CASSPNGDRGTYGYTF. The CDR3 DNA reads as TGTGCCAGCAGCCCTAACGGGGACAGAGGTACCTACGGCTACACCTTC. The full variable domain, rest sourced from reference TRBV5-4 and TRBJ1-2, is ETGVTQSPTHLIKTRGQQVTLRCSSQSGHNTVSWYQQALGQGPQFIFQYYREEENGRGNFPPRFSGLQFPNYSSELNVNALELDDSALYLCASSPNGDRGTYGYTFGSGTRLTVV.